This T cell receptor (beta chain) comes out of a study of PD-L1 blockade in urothelial cancer. Overall study context: Study patients had been treated with 0 to 3 previous chemotherapy regimens.

The time point was: pretreatment peripheral blood. Each patient gave between 1 and 8 samples, pretreatment and on-treatment. Per the germline V gene, CDR1 is SGHTS and CDR2 is YDEGEE. The CDR3 extends over 16 amino acids. Trimming at V came to 3 bases and at J to 8 bases, leaving 10 bases not matched to a gene. Generated by immunoSEQ multiplex PCR, the TCRdb table keeps only in-frame clones and is missing some. The repertoire holds around 130,000 clones, with approximately 84% as singletons. The input for sequencing was PBMCs, taken around atezolizumab (anti-PD-L1) treatment. The chain has TRBV5-8 and TRBJ2-1; 11 nucleotides match TRBD2. This receptor was obtained from a man over 45 with urothelial cancer. CDR3 in amino acids: CASSSTLAGGRHEQFF. The CDR3 DNA sequence: TGTGCCAGCAGCTCGACTTTAGCGGGAGGGAGGCATGAGCAGTTCTTC.